A selection of T cell receptor beta chains follows, all from one sample in a study of T-cell reconstitution after alpha-beta-depleted transplantation in children. TCRdb re-analysed the PCR reads in MiXCR, keeping a single row per CDR3 protein. The sample records 100,000 or so distinct CDR3 sequences, 15% to 18% being singletons. Specimen: PBMCs, mostly from graft donor cells, collected 180 days after TCRalphabeta/CD19-depleted stem cell transplant. All receptors come from a male patient aged 2-10 years who had a stem cell transplant for acute lymphoblastic leukemia, so the T cells may come from the graft donor. Each CDR3 is given without its conserved first and last residue.

TRBJ2-7 | TRBV27 | ASSWARPDWGEYEQY
TRBJ2-2 | TRBV20-1 | SAKAGGTGELF
TRBJ1-5 | TRBV5-1 | ASSLEGQKNQPQH
TRBJ2-7 | TRBV20-1 | SARTGTYEQY
TRBJ1-1 | TRBV4-1 | ASSHGTGSPEAF
TRBJ2-7 | TRBV7-9 | ASSPPRGVLSYEQY
TRBJ2-1 | TRBV6-5 | ASSFSLRGGAVNEQF
TRBJ1-6 | TRBV6-1 | ASSDNRAETPLH
TRBJ2-7 | TRBV6-5 | ASSPGFHEQY
TRBJ1-4 | TRBV29-1 | SVKKDTGSEKLF
TRBJ1-5 | TRBV2 | ASRAMYSNQPQH
TRBJ2-3 | TRBV4-3 | ASSQVSTQDTQY
TRBJ2-7 | TRBV20-1 | SARALAGSSYEQY
TRBJ1-1 | TRBV29-1 | SAEGRGGNTEAF
TRBJ2-3 | TRBV5-5 | ASNQPPDTQY
TRBJ2-2 | TRBV12-5 | ASGSGQGRTGELF
TRBJ1-3 | TRBV3-1 | ASTASRSENTIY
TRBJ2-1 | TRBV9 | ASSGERQPSSYNEQF
TRBJ1-1 | TRBV6-5 | ASSYSGPWVRRTEAF
TRBJ1-5 | TRBV5-1 | ASSPGTIGGNQPQH
TRBJ2-5 | TRBV6-2/TRBV6-3 | ASSYYEGQETQY
TRBJ1-3 | TRBV11-2 | ASSLDSPDSSSGNTIY
TRBJ2-2 | TRBV9 | ASSPGVPGELF
TRBJ2-2 | TRBV5-1 | ASSLGQTNTGELF
TRBJ1-1 | TRBV7-9 | ASSLERPTEAF
TRBJ2-7 | TRBV20-1 | SARVAGSSYEQY
TRBJ2-5 | TRBV20-1 | SAGDANQETQY
TRBJ2-3 | TRBV4-3 | ASSHQGQGTDTQY
TRBJ1-1 | TRBV2 | ASPRLRAEAF
TRBJ2-1 | TRBV12-3/TRBV12-4 | ASIPESGTSWNEQF
TRBJ1-2 | TRBV4-2 | ASSQAQGSNYGDT
TRBJ2-7 | TRBV6-5 | ASSCSSVGTEQY
TRBJ1-1 | TRBV14 | ASSHLGTGGRAF
TRBJ2-5 | TRBV5-1 | ASSWRTSGGQETQY
TRBJ2-7 | TRBV6-1 | ASSGWGEAHEQY
TRBJ2-2 | TRBV3-1 | ASSPRVWELF
TRBJ1-1 | TRBV12-3/TRBV12-4 | ASSLFSSTEAF
TRBJ2-3 | TRBV11-2 | ASSLGLGLAGGAKDTQY
TRBJ2-5 | TRBV12-3/TRBV12-4 | ASSRGQGGLIGEY
TRBJ2-1 | TRBV10-3 | AISSGTSGGLGYNEQF
TRBJ2-7 | TRBV5-1 | ASGSKTSQTYEQY
TRBJ1-1 | TRBV10-3 | AISEGRPTEAF
TRBJ1-6 | TRBV7-8 | ASSSLNSPLH
TRBJ2-7 | TRBV6-2/TRBV6-3 | ASSQSTTGREQY
TRBJ2-7 | TRBV7-2 | ASSLAPGFFEQY
TRBJ2-3 | TRBV5-1 | ASSFRSADTQY
TRBJ2-5 | TRBV3-1 | ASSKGTGPKNTQY
TRBJ1-3 | TRBV11-2 | ASSLPGQLSSGNTIY
TRBJ2-3 | TRBV5-5 | ASSLGGGPTDTQY
TRBJ2-2 | TRBV10-3 | AIETGGTGELF